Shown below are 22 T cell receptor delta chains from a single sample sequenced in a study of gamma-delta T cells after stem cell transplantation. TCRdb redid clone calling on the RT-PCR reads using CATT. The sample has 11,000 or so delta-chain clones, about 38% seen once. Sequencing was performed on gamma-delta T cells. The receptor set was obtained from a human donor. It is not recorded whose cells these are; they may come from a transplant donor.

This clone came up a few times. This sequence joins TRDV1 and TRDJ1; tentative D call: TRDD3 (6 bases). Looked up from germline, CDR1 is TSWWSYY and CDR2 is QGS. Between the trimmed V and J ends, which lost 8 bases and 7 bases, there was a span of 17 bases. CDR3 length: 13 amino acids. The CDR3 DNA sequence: TGTGCTCTTATAACTGGGCTGGGTGGTAAACTCATCTTT. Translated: CALITGLGGKLIF.

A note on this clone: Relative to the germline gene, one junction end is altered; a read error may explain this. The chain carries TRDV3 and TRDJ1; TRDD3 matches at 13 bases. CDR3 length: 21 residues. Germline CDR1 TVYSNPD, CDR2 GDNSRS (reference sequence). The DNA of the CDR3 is TGTGCCTTTAGAGAGGTCCCGACAGGCGTACTGGGGGATACGGACACCGATAGACTCATCTTT. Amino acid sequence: CAFREVPTGVLGDTDTDRLIF.

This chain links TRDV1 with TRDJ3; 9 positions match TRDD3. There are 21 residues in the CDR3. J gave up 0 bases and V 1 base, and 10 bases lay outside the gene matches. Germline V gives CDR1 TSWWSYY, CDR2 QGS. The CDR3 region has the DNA TGTGCTCTTGGGGAACACTGGGGATACGTCCTTAGCTCCTGGGACACCCGACAGATGTTTTTC. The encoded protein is CALGEHWGYVLSSWDTRQMFF.

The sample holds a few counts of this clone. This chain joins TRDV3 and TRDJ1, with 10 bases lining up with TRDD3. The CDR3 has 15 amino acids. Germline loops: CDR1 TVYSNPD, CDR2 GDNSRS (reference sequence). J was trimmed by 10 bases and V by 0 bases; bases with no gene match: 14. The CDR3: CAFRPSRGIRDGLIF. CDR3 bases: TGTGCCTTTAGGCCTTCCCGGGGGATACGCGACGGACTCATCTTT.

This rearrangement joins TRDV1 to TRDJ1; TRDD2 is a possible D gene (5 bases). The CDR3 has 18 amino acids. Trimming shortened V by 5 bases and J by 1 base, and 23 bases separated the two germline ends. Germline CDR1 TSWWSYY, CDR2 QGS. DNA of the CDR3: TGTGCTCTTGGGAAGGGAGTCCCTACGAGGCCCGGCACCGATAAACTCATCTTT. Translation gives CALGKGVPTRPGTDKLIF.

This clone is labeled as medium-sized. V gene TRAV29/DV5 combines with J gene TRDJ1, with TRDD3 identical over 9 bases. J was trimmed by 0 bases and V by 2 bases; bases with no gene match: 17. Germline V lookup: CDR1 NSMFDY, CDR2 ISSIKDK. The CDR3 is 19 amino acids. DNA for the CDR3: TGTGCAGCAAGAGACCTACTCGTACTGGGGGACAGTTACACCGATAAACTCATCTTT. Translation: CAARDLLVLGDSYTDKLIF.

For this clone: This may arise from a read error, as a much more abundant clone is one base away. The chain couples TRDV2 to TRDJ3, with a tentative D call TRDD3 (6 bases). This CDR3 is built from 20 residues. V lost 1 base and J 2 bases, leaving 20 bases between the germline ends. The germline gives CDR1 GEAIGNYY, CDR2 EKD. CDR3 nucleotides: TGTGCCTGTGACACGGTGCCTACTGGGAGAGTGACCTGGGACACCCGACAGATGTTTTTC. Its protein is CACDTVPTGRVTWDTRQMFF.

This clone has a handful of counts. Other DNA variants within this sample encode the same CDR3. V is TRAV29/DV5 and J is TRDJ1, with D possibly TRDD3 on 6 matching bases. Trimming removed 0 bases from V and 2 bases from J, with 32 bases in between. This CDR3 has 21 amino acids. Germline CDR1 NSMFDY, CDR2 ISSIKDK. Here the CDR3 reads CAASANSFERGDDSSTDKLIF. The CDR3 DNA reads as TGTGCAGCAAGCGCGAATTCCTTCGAACGGGGGGACGACTCTTCGACCGATAAACTCATCTTT.

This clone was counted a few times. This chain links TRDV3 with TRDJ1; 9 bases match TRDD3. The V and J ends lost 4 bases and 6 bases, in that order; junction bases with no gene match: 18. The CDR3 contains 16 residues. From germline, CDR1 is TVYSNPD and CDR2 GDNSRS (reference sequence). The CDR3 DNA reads TGTGCCTCTACCCTCCCTGTACTGGGGGAACGACATAAACTCATCTTT. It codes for CASTLPVLGERHKLIF.

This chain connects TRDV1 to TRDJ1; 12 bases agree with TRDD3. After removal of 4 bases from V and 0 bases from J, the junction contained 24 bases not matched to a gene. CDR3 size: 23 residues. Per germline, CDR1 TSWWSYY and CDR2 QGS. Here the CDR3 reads CALGAKGAYWGIPAGRYTDKLIF. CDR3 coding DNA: TGTGCTCTTGGGGCGAAGGGTGCGTACTGGGGGATACCCGCTGGGAGGTACACCGATAAACTCATCTTT.

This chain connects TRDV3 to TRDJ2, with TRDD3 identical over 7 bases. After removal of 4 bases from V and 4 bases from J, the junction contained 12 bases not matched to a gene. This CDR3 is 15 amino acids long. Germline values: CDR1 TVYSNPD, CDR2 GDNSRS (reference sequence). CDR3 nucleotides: TGTGCCTCTTCTACTGGTGGATACGCGACAGCACAACTCTTCTTT. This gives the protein CASSTGGYATAQLFF.

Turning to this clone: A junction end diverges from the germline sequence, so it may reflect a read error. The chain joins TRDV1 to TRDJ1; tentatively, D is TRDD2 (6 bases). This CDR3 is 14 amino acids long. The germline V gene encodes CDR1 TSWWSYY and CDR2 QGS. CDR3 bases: TGTGCTCGTGGGGAACCGTTCCTAAGACCTAAACTCATCTTT. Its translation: CARGEPFLRPKLIF.

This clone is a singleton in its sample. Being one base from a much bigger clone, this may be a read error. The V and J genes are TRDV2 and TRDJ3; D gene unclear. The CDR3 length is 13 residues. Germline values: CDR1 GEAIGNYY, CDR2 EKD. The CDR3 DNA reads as TGTGCCTGTGACACCTGGGCCACCCGACAGATGTTTTTC. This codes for CACDTWATRQMFF.

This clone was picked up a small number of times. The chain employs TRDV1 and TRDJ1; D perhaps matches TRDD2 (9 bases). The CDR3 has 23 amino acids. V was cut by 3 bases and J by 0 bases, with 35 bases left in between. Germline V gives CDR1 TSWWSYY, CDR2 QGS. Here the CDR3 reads CALGEPQAFLLGDTLFNTDKLIF. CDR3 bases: TGTGCTCTTGGGGAGCCCCAGGCCTTCCTACTAGGGGATACTCTTTTCAACACCGATAAACTCATCTTT.

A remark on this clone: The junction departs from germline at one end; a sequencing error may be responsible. The DNA of the CDR3 is TGTGCCTGTGACAATACTGGGGGATCCTGGGACACCCGACAAATGTTTTTC. Translation gives CACDNTGGSWDTRQMFF. The chain employs TRDV2 and TRDJ3; 10 bases line up with TRDD3. CDR1 is GEAIGNYY and CDR2 is EKD in the germline V gene. The CDR3 sequence is 17 residues long.

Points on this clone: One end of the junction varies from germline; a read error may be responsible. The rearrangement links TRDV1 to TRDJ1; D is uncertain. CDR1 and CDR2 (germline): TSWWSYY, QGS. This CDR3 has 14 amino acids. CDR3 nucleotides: TGTGCTCTTGGGGAACCAATTCTCACCAATAAACTCATCTTT. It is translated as CALGEPILTNKLIF.

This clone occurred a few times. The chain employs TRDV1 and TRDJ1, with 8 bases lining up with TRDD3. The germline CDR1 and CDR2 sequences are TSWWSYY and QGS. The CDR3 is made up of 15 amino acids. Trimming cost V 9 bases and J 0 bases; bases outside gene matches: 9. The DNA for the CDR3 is TGTGCTCTCCGGGGGATAGGGTTTTACACCGATAAACTCATCTTT. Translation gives CALRGIGFYTDKLIF.

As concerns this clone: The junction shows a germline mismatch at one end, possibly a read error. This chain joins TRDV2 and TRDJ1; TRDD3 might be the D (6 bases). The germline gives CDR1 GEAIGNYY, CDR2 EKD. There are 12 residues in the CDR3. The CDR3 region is CACNTGWGKLIF. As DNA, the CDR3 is TGTGCCTGTAACACCGGCTGGGGTAAACTCATCTTT.

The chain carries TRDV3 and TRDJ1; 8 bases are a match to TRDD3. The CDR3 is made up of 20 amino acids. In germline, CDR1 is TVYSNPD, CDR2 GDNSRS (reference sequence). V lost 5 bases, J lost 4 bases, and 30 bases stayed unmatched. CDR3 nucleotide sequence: TGTGCCCCCCGTTCCCCCCGACATCCCCTATACTGGGGGCGTCGCGATAAACTCATCTTT. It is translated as CAPRSPRHPLYWGRRDKLIF.

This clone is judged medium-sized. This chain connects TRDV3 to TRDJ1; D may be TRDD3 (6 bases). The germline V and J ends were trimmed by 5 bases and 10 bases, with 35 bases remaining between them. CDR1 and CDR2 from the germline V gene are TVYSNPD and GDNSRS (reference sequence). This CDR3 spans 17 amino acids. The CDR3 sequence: CALQEGMSFGSIKGLIF. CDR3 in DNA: TGTGCCCTCCAAGAGGGGATGAGTTTTGGATCGATAAAGGGACTCATCTTT.

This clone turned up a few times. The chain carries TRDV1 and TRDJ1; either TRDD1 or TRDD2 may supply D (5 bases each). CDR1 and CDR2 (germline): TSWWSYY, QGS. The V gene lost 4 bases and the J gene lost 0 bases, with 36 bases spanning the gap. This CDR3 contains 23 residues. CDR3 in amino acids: CALGVHNRPTTRGTASYTDKLIF. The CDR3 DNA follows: TGTGCTCTTGGGGTACATAATAGGCCTACGACCAGAGGGACAGCTTCGTACACCGATAAACTCATCTTT.

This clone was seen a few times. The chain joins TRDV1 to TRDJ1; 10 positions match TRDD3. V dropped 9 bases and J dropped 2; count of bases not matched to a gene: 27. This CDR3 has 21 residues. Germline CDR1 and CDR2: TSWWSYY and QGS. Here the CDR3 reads CALGFPGWGILGGATTDKLIF. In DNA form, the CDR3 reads TGTGCTCTGGGTTTCCCCGGATGGGGGATACTGGGTGGTGCTACGACCGATAAACTCATCTTT.